This T cell receptor beta chain came from a study of T cell responses to AZD1222 COVID-19 vaccine. The CDR3 extends over 13 amino acids. The V gene's germline CDR1 is SGHVS and CDR2 FQNEAQ. Trimming removed 4 bases from V and 2 bases from J; junction bases left unmatched: 2. Assay: immunoSEQ multiplex PCR; the TCRdb copy retains only in-frame clones and omits some. Here the sample spans roughly 90,000 clones, roughly nine tenths being singletons. The chain uses TRBV7-8 and TRBJ2-7; 7 nucleotides line up with TRBD1. The TCR sequence derives from an adult who received the AZD1222 COVID-19 vaccine. The material was peripheral blood, obtained 28 days after the second AZD1222 dose. The CDR3 nucleotides are TGTGCCAGCAGCTACAGGGGAACCTACGAGCAGTACTTC. Translated: CASSYRGTYEQYF.